This T cell receptor (beta chain) appears in the sequencing data of a study of T cell repertoires in cytomegalovirus infection. Whole-study context: Matching HLA type, along with CMV infection, was indicated by public TCR beta signatures.

Findings and caveats of the study: Clonotype analysis showed dominance of the ex vivo response by HLA-C-restricted CMV-specific TCR beta clonotypes. Carriers of CMV plus the relevant HLA were identified by cumulative public TCR beta family frequency.

In TCRdb, the reads were re-called with MiXCR into one record per CDR3 protein. The sample contains about 250,000 distinct CDR3 sequences, about 18% of which appear only once. Of note for this clonotype: Its target is unknown.

The sequenced sample consisted of CD8+ T cells from PBMCs. The TCR was taken from a human donor in good health (CMV status not recorded). Some clones in this sample may be carry-over from other donors' samples.

CDR3 region: CASSHLEGASPNEQFF. In DNA form, the CDR3 reads TGTGCCAGCAGCCACCTAGAGGGGGCTTCGCCGAATGAGCAGTTCTTC. The chain employs TRBV7-3 and TRBJ2-1, with 7 bases that match TRBD1. The germline gives CDR1 SGHTA, CDR2 FQGTGA. This CDR3 has 16 amino acids. Germline trimming cut 5 bases from V and 7 bases from J; bases unmatched to any gene: 14.